The next 24 T cell receptor beta chains were all read from a single sample in a study of blood T cell repertoires in COVID-19. Sequencing was performed with immunoSEQ multiplex PCR; in TCRdb, only in-frame clones are kept and a portion is missing. The table records hundreds of thousands of clones, 88% of them present only once. Sequenced input: PBMCs or T cells enriched from blood (not recorded which). The receptors stem from a woman in her thirties or forties with acute COVID-19.

V is TRBV4-3 and J is TRBJ1-1; weak D call: TRBD1 (6 bases). The CDR3 has 15 amino acids. Trimming stripped 1 base from V and 1 base from J, with 10 bases between. Germline values: CDR1 LGHNA, CDR2 YSLEER. CDR3 loop: CASSQVWDKNTEAFF. DNA of the CDR3: TGCGCCAGCAGCCAAGTGTGGGACAAGAACACTGAAGCTTTCTTT.

V usage is TRBV11-2 and J usage is TRBJ2-1; D is perhaps TRBD2 (6 bases). V was shortened by 3 bases and J by 0 bases, with 12 bases between the two germline ends. CDR3 length: 16 amino acids. Germline CDR1 and CDR2: SGHAT and FQNNGV. The CDR3 DNA sequence: TGTGCCAGCAGCTTTCGGGAGAAGAGCTCCTACAATGAGCAGTTCTTC. It is translated as CASSFREKSSYNEQFF.

V usage is TRBV7-9 and J usage is TRBJ2-7; TRBD2 matches at 9 bases. CDR1 SEHNR and CDR2 FQNEAQ come from the germline V gene (reference sequence). Unmatched junction bases numbered 5, after V lost 0 bases and J lost 5 bases. The length of the CDR3 is 15 residues. Written as DNA, the CDR3 is TGTGCCAGCAGCTTAGCTAGCGGGAGTTCCCACGAGCAGTACTTC. Its protein is CASSLASGSSHEQYF.

This clone showed up just once. The rearrangement joins TRBV6-5 to TRBJ2-3, with D maybe TRBD1 (5 bases). The V end was cut by 3 bases, the J end by 0 bases, with 10 bases between. Germline V gene data show CDR1 as MNHEY and CDR2 as SVGAGI. This CDR3 region has 15 residues. The CDR3 protein is CASSYQGPSTDTQYF. The CDR3 DNA is TGTGCCAGCAGTTATCAGGGTCCTAGCACAGATACGCAGTATTTT.

The rearrangement joins TRBV28 to TRBJ1-1; 11 positions match TRBD1. After removal of 5 bases from V and 5 bases from J, the junction contained 7 bases not matched to a gene. The CDR3 runs 15 residues. Germline CDR1 MDHEN, CDR2 SYDVKM. The CDR3 DNA reads as TGTGCCAGCAGTAGGACAGGGGGCGGAGAGACTGAAGCTTTCTTT. Translation gives CASSRTGGGETEAFF. Looking up the rest from reference TRBV28 and TRBJ1-1 gives the full variable domain: DVKVTQSSRYLVKRTGEKVFLECVQDMDHENMFWYRQDPGLGLRLIYFSYDVKMKEKGDIPEGYSVSREKKERFSLILESASTNQTSMYLCASSRTGGGETEAFFGQGTRLTVV.

The gene calls are TRBV5-4 and TRBJ2-3; 9 nucleotides match TRBD2. The V and J ends lost 0 bases and 4 bases, in that order; junction bases with no gene match: 3. CDR1 is SGHNT, CDR2 YYREEE, per germline (reference sequence). CDR3 size: 15 residues. The CDR3: CASSLGAGGADTQYF. DNA of the CDR3: TGTGCCAGCAGCTTGGGGGCGGGAGGGGCAGATACGCAGTATTTT.

The chain employs TRBV4-3 and TRBJ1-2; 7 bases map to TRBD1. Per germline, CDR1 LGHNA and CDR2 YSLEER. This CDR3 has 16 residues. V shed 0 bases and J 3 bases; nucleotides not matched to a gene: 7. As DNA, the CDR3 is TGCGCCAGCAGCCAAGATCTATCCGGGACAGACTATGGCTACACCTTC. Its protein is CASSQDLSGTDYGYTF.

V usage is TRBV19 and J usage is TRBJ1-1; 8 positions match TRBD1. J lost 0 bases, V lost 6 bases, and 6 bases had no gene match. Per the germline V gene, CDR1 is LNHDA and CDR2 is SQIVND (reference sequence). The CDR3 length is 15 residues. The CDR3 region is CASRERQGMNTEAFF. In DNA form, the CDR3 reads TGTGCCAGTAGAGAGAGACAGGGGATGAACACTGAAGCTTTCTTT.

This chain joins TRBV18 and TRBJ2-2; TRBD2 matches at 8 bases. CDR3 length: 16 residues. Germline CDR1 reads KGHSH; CDR2 reads LQKENI. Unmatched junction bases numbered 5, after V lost 1 base and J lost 4 bases. The DNA for the CDR3 is TGTGCCAGCTCACCACGTACGGGAGGGGGCACCGGGGAGCTGTTTTTT. It codes for CASSPRTGGGTGELFF. Supplemented by reference TRBV18 and TRBJ2-2, the full variable domain reads NAGVMQNPRHLVRRRGQEARLRCSPMKGHSHVYWYRQLPEEGLKFMVYLQKENIIDESGMPKERFSAEFPKEGPSILRIQQVVRGDSAAYFCASSPRTGGGTGELFFGEGSRLTVL.

The V gene is TRBV29-1, the J gene TRBJ1-4, with D perhaps TRBD1 (6 bases). Germline CDR1 and CDR2: SQVTM and ANQGSEA. This CDR3 is 15 amino acids long. Trimming cost V 7 bases and J 4 bases, with 19 bases left between them. As DNA, the CDR3 is TGCAGCGCCACTGGGGGTGCAGGGGATAATGAAAAACTGTTTTTT. The encoded protein is CSATGGAGDNEKLFF.

CDR3 amino acids: CASSTPGSKNIQYF. The CDR3 DNA follows: TGTGCCAGTAGTACGCCGGGATCCAAAAACATTCAGTACTTC. The J gene is TRBJ2-4, the V gene TRBV19, with D perhaps matching TRBD2 (5 bases). Trimming took off 4 bases at V and 2 bases at J, with 9 bases between the two ends. Looked up from germline, CDR1 is LNHDA and CDR2 is SQIVND (reference sequence). CDR3 length: 14 amino acids.

The rearrangement joins TRBV7-9 to TRBJ2-3, with 10 nucleotides matching TRBD2. V lost 5 bases to trimming and J lost 2 bases; unmatched junction nucleotides: 4. Germline V gives CDR1 SEHNR, CDR2 FQNEAQ (reference sequence). The CDR3 runs 15 residues. The CDR3 sequence: CASSQGLANTDTQYF. The CDR3 DNA sequence: TGTGCCAGCAGCCAGGGACTAGCGAACACAGATACGCAGTATTTT.

The chain carries TRBV27 and TRBJ2-5, with 10 nucleotides matching TRBD1. CDR3 length: 15 residues. The germline gives CDR1 MNHEY, CDR2 SMNVEV (reference sequence). J lost 2 bases, V lost 5 bases, and 5 bases had no gene match. DNA for the CDR3: TGTGCCAGCAGTAGGACAGGGGGGCCTCAAGAGACCCAGTACTTC. It translates to CASSRTGGPQETQYF.

The V call is TRBV11-2, the J call TRBJ2-7; tentative D call: TRBD2 (7 bases). The CDR3 totals 15 residues. The ends were cut back, 5 bases at V and 2 bases at J, with 16 bases in the middle. The germline V gene has CDR1 SGHAT and CDR2 FQNNGV. The CDR3 DNA follows: TGTGCCAGCAGCCGGAACGCGGGGGCCCCCTACGAGCAGTACTTC. Translated: CASSRNAGAPYEQYF.

This clone was picked up a small number of times. The rearrangement joins TRBV7-9 to TRBJ1-5; TRBD1 aligns across 8 bases. The germline CDR1 and CDR2 sequences are SEHNR and FQNEAQ (reference sequence). CDR3 length: 15 amino acids. J was trimmed by 5 bases and V by 4 bases; bases with no gene match: 7. The CDR3 protein is CASSSTGDAYQPQHF. CDR3 nucleotide sequence: TGTGCCAGCAGCTCGACAGGGGATGCGTATCAGCCCCAGCATTTT.

This chain uses TRBV15 with TRBJ1-4; 7 positions agree with TRBD1. The CDR3 spans 15 residues. Germline-derived CDR1 and CDR2 are LNHNV and YYDKDF (reference sequence). Losses at the gene ends were 4 bases for V and 8 bases for J; bases not matched to a gene: 10. The CDR3 bases are TGTGCCACCAGCAATAGAAGACAGGGAGAGGAAAAACTGTTTTTT. This sequence encodes CATSNRRQGEEKLFF.

The chain has TRBV6-2 or TRBV6-3 and TRBJ2-3, with D uncertain. CDR3 length: 13 amino acids. V gave up 5 bases and J gave up 5 bases, with 11 bases separating them. The germline gives CDR1 MNHEY, CDR2 SVGEGT. This chain's CDR3 is CASSHNPGDTQYF. Written as DNA, the CDR3 is TGTGCCAGCAGTCACAATCCGGGAGATACGCAGTATTTT.

The V call is TRBV7-9, the J call TRBJ2-3; no definite D call. Trimming removed 1 base at V and 6 bases at J, with 11 bases between. The CDR3 is made up of 14 amino acids. Germline values: CDR1 SEHNR, CDR2 FQNEAQ (reference sequence). In DNA, the CDR3 is TGTGCCAGCAGCTTAGACGTGTCTATGGATACGCAGTATTTT. Translating gives CASSLDVSMDTQYF.

This chain connects TRBV19 to TRBJ1-4; 8 bases fit TRBD1. Per the germline V gene, CDR1 is LNHDA and CDR2 is SQIVND (reference sequence). The ends lost 6 bases at V and 0 bases at J; junction bases unmatched: 6. The CDR3 loop spans 16 amino acids. The CDR3 coding sequence is TGTGCCAGTAGAAAGGACAGGGTGACAACTAATGAAAAACTGTTTTTT. It yields the protein CASRKDRVTTNEKLFF.

This rearrangement joins TRBV9 to TRBJ1-3; the D gene is possibly TRBD1 (5 bases). Trimming removed 7 bases at V and 2 bases at J, with 16 bases between. CDR3 length: 15 residues. Germline lookup yields CDR1 SGDLS and CDR2 YYNGEE. CDR3 amino acids: CASSSLQETGNTIYF. The CDR3 bases are TGTGCCAGCTCCTCATTACAGGAGACTGGAAACACCATATATTTT.

The chain recombines TRBV24-1 with TRBJ2-6, with 7 nucleotides matching TRBD2. CDR1 and CDR2 (germline): KGHDR, SFDVKD. This CDR3 has 17 residues. Trimming removed 2 bases from V and 2 bases from J; junction bases left unmatched: 5. CDR3 protein: CATSDYPAGAGANVLTF. The CDR3 DNA reads TGTGCCACCAGTGATTACCCCGCGGGGGCTGGGGCCAACGTCCTGACTTTC.

Comment on this clone: At one of its ends the junction is not consistent with the germline gene, which may arise from a read error. The genes are TRBV7-3 and TRBJ2-7; TRBD1 matches at 8 bases. CDR1 and CDR2 (germline): SGHTA, FQGTGA. The CDR3 loop spans 15 amino acids. The CDR3, as DNA: TGTGCCAGCAGCGTAACAGGGGGTCTCCTCTACGAGCAGTACTTC. This codes for CASSVTGGLLYEQYF.

The chain employs TRBV19 and TRBJ1-1, with 7 nucleotides matching TRBD1. CDR1 LNHDA and CDR2 SQIVND come from the germline V gene (reference sequence). V lost 6 bases, J lost 0 bases, and 4 bases stayed unmatched. The CDR3 contains 14 residues. In DNA, the CDR3 is TGTGCCAGTAGGTCGGGACAGATGAACACTGAAGCTTTCTTT. Amino acids: CASRSGQMNTEAFF.

The chain combines TRBV7-2 with TRBJ1-6; D remains unclear. V shed 1 base and J shed 8 bases, with 12 bases lying between them. Per germline, CDR1 SGHTA and CDR2 FQGNSA. This CDR3 is built from 15 residues. CDR3 sequence: CASSLDMERHSPLHF. CDR3 coding DNA: TGTGCCAGCAGCTTAGATATGGAGCGACATTCACCCCTCCACTTT.